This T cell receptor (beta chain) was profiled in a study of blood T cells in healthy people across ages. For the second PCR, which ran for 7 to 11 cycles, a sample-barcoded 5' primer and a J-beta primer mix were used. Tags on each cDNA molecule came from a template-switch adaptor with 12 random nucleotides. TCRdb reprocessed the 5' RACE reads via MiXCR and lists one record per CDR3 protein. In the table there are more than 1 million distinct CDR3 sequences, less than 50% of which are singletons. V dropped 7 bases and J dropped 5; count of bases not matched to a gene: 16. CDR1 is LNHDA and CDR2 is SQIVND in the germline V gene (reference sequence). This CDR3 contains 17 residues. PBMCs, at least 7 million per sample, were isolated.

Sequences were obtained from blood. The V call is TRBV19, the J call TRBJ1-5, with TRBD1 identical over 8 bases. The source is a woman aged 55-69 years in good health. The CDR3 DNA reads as TGTGCCAGTATGGGGGCAGGGGGCTTGATTTGGGATCAGCCCCAGCATTTT. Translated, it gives CASMGAGGLIWDQPQHF.